Listed below are T cell receptor beta chains from one sample, sequenced in a study of blood T cells in healthy people across ages. TCRdb ran MiXCR on the 5' RACE reads and lists one entry per CDR3 protein. Found here are over 1,500,000 distinct CDR3 sequences, approximately 40% of them singletons; the top ten hold more than 20%. Sequencing was carried out using blood. The receptors here all came from a human donor in good health. The CDR3 runs from the conserved cysteine through the conserved F or W. D genes are given only for firm matches. Not all rows give a size; the values are once, few, many and, for expanded clones, a class.

>TRBD2|TRBV4-1|TRBJ2-7|few
CASSQDPGGLSEQYF
TGCGCCAGCAGCCAAGATCCGGGGGGACTTTCCGAGCAGTACTTC
>NA|TRBV6-1|TRBJ1-2|NA
CASSLITVSNYGYTF
TGTGCCAGCAGCCTGATAACAGTTTCTAACTATGGCTACACCTTC
>TRBD2|TRBV25-1|TRBJ2-5|NA
CASREWEGRKTQYF
TGTGCCAGCAGGGAATGGGAGGGTCGGAAGACCCAGTACTTC
>NA|TRBV20-1|TRBJ1-1|NA
CSARSGNEVGNTEAFF
TGCAGTGCTAGATCAGGGAACGAAGTGGGGAACACTGAAGCTTTCTTT
>TRBD2|TRBV6-5|TRBJ2-1|few
CASFPGRVSYNEQFF
TGTGCCAGCTTCCCGGGGAGGGTCTCCTACAATGAGCAGTTCTTC
>TRBD1|TRBV28|TRBJ1-2|NA
CASSPQQGGNYGYTF
TGTGCCAGCAGCCCACAACAGGGGGGGAATTATGGCTACACCTTC
>NA|TRBV7-6|TRBJ2-7|NA
CASSSGATVSYEQYF
TGTGCCAGCAGCTCTGGGGCTACCGTCTCCTACGAGCAGTACTTC
>NA|TRBV15|TRBJ2-3|few
CATSRGSTDTQYF
TGTGCCACCAGCAGAGGATCCACAGATACGCAGTATTTT
>NA|TRBV4-3|TRBJ2-3|NA
CASSQDLGVGIHTDTQYF
TGCGCCAGCAGCCAAGATCTAGGGGTAGGGATACACACAGATACGCAGTATTTT
>NA|TRBV27|TRBJ2-5|NA
CASSLDSIGRQYF
TGTGCCAGCAGTCTGGACAGTATAGGGCGGCAGTACTTC
>NA|TRBV6-2/TRBV6-3|TRBJ2-1|NA
CASRRSLTGYEQFF
TGTGCCAGCAGGAGATCCCTAACGGGGTATGAGCAGTTCTTC
>NA|TRBV10-3|TRBJ2-1|NA
CAISEMAGGNYNEQFF
TGTGCCATCAGTGAGATGGCCGGGGGAAATTACAATGAGCAGTTCTTC
>NA|TRBV28|TRBJ1-4|NA
CASSLLKTATNEKLFF
TGTGCCAGCAGTTTACTAAAGACAGCAACTAATGAAAAACTGTTTTTT
>TRBD1|TRBV20-1|TRBJ1-5|NA
CSARVDRGLSGNQPQHF
TGCAGTGCTAGAGTGGACAGGGGGCTGTCGGGCAATCAGCCCCAGCATTTT
>NA|TRBV20-1|TRBJ2-1|few
CSAEGAVKYNEQFF
TGCAGTGCGGAAGGGGCGGTAAAGTACAATGAGCAGTTCTTC
>NA|TRBV20-1|TRBJ1-2|NA
CSPYTTDGYTF
TGCAGCCCGTATACTACGGATGGCTACACCTTC